These T cell receptor beta chains were read from a single sample in a study of tumour-infiltrating T cells in Burkitt lymphoma. Profiled with immunoSEQ multiplex PCR; TCRdb holds only in-frame clones, not every one. The data hold some 17,000 clones, with around four fifths observed a single time. Source material: tumor tissue. The receptors stem from a human donor with diffuse large B-cell lymphoma. The CDR3 runs from the conserved cysteine through the conserved F or W. The order of the fields is V gene, J gene, D gene, clone size, CDR3 DNA, CDR3 protein. The D gene is left open where the match is weak. For some rows the clone size is stated as once, few or many, or as a class when expanded; others skip it.

TRBV6-5	TRBJ2-3	TRBD2	-	TGTGCCAGCAGTTACTCCCTAGCGGGGGGCACAGATACGCAGTATTTT	CASSYSLAGGTDTQYF
TRBV11-2	TRBJ2-7	TRBD1	-	TGTGCCAGCAGCTTAGACAGGGGGCGCACTCGCGAGCAGTACTTC	CASSLDRGRTREQYF
TRBV4-3	TRBJ1-3	-	-	TGCGCCAGCAGCCAAGAACAGGGAGCAGGCACCATATATTTT	CASSQEQGAGTIYF
TRBV5-1	TRBJ2-4	TRBD1	-	TGCGCCAGCAGCTGGGGAGAAGGACAGGGGTACTTC	CASSWGEGQGYF
TRBV7-2	TRBJ2-3	TRBD1	once	TGTGCCAGCAGCCCCCAGACAGGGAAGCACACAGATACGCAGTATTTT	CASSPQTGKHTDTQYF
TRBV5-1	TRBJ2-3	-	-	TGCGCCAGCAGCTTGGTGTCCGCCGATACGCAGTATTTT	CASSLVSADTQYF
TRBV11-1	TRBJ2-3	-	-	TGTGCCAGCAGCTTAGACGGCCAGTACACAGATACGCAGTATTTT	CASSLDGQYTDTQYF
TRBV28	TRBJ2-5	TRBD2	-	TGTGCCAGCAGTTCCACCGGGAGGGGGGTTGAGACCCAGTACTTC	CASSSTGRGVETQYF
TRBV12-1	TRBJ2-7	-	-	TGTGCCAGCAGCTTTCATTCAGGGGACGAGCAGTACTTC	CASSFHSGDEQYF
TRBV19	TRBJ1-2	-	-	TGTGCCAGTAGTCACCTCGGTTCAAAGTTAGGGTATGGCTACACCTTC	CASSHLGSKLGYGYTF
TRBV9	TRBJ1-5	-	-	TGTGCCAGCAGCGCAGGCGGGGGGGGCAATCAGCCCCAGCATTTT	CASSAGGGGNQPQHF
TRBV7-6	TRBJ2-3	-	-	TGTGCCAGCGCTAGGACGGGGACCTCCACAGATACGCAGTATTTT	CASARTGTSTDTQYF
TRBV5-1	TRBJ1-1	-	-	TGCGCCAGCAGCCCTCCGCTCGGGGGAAGAGGGAACACTGAAGCTTTCTTT	CASSPPLGGRGNTEAFF
TRBV5-4	TRBJ2-7	-	-	TGTGCCAGCAGCTTGGATTTATACGAGCAGTACTTC	CASSLDLYEQYF
TRBV27	TRBJ2-7	-	-	TGTGCCAGCAGTTTATCCTCATATTCCTACGAGCAGTACTTC	CASSLSSYSYEQYF
TRBV7-7	TRBJ2-2	TRBD2	-	TGTGCCAGCAGCTTAGCGGGGACTAGCGCCTTCGACACCGGGGAGCTGTTTTTT	CASSLAGTSAFDTGELFF
TRBV4-2	TRBJ2-1	TRBD1	-	TGTGCCAGCAGCCACCTAACAGGGGATGAGCAGTTCTTC	CASSHLTGDEQFF
TRBV10-3	TRBJ1-1	-	few	TGTGCCATCAGGGATGGACGGTTGAACACTGAAGCTTTCTTT	CAIRDGRLNTEAFF
TRBV9	TRBJ2-7	TRBD1	-	TGTGCCAGCAGCGTAGCGACAGGGGGTAACGAGCAGTACTTC	CASSVATGGNEQYF
TRBV4-3	TRBJ1-5	TRBD1	-	TGCGCCAGCAGCCAGCGACAGGGTGGAGATCAGCCCCAGCATTTT	CASSQRQGGDQPQHF
TRBV6-5	TRBJ2-5	-	few	TGTGCCAGCAGCACCCAGGGACTCGGCGAGACCCAGTACTTC	CASSTQGLGETQYF
TRBV7-7	TRBJ2-2	-	once	TGTGCTAGCAGCTTCTCGCCGACCCCGGACGTGGAGCTGTTTTTT	CASSFSPTPDVELFF
TRBV7-2	TRBJ2-7	-	few	TGTGCCAGCAGATTAACGGCGGGACAGAGCTCCTACGAGCAGTACTTC	CASRLTAGQSSYEQYF
TRBV28	TRBJ1-1	-	-	TGTGCCAGCCCTTCGGCCGATGGCACTGAAGCTTTCTTT	CASPSADGTEAFF
TRBV29-1	TRBJ1-1	-	few	TGCAGCGTTGGTCAGGTAGAGGACACTGAAGCTTTCTTT	CSVGQVEDTEAFF
TRBV9	TRBJ2-1	-	few	TGTGCCAGCAGCGTAGACTTCTCATTCAATGAGCAGTTCTTC	CASSVDFSFNEQFF
TRBV27	TRBJ2-7	-	-	TGTGCCGCGGGACTCAGTATTAACGCCTACGAGCAGTACTTC	CAAGLSINAYEQYF
TRBV18	TRBJ1-5	-	-	TGTGCCAGCTCACCATCACAGGATCAGCCCCAGCATTTT	CASSPSQDQPQHF
TRBV7-2	TRBJ2-7	-	-	TGTGCCAGCAGCTTGTCCTACGAGCAGTACTTC	CASSLSYEQYF
TRBV19	TRBJ1-1	-	-	TGTGCCAGTAGTAATGAAAGAAGGGGAGCTTTCTTT	CASSNERRGAFF
TRBV7-6	TRBJ2-1	-	-	TGTGCCAGCAGCCTATCGAGAGGGGAGTTCTACAATGAGCAGTTCTTC	CASSLSRGEFYNEQFF
TRBV11-2	TRBJ1-5	-	-	TGTGCCAGCAGCTCGAACAATCAGCCCCAGCATTTT	CASSSNNQPQHF
TRBV7-8	TRBJ1-5	-	-	TGTGCCAGCAGCTTAGCGGGGGACCAGCCCCAGCATTTT	CASSLAGDQPQHF
TRBV10-3	TRBJ2-1	TRBD1	-	TGTGCCATCAGTCCCGGGGGACAGGGCGATGGTGAGCAGTTCTTC	CAISPGGQGDGEQFF
TRBV11-2	TRBJ2-3	TRBD2	-	TGTGCCAGCAGCCAGACTAGCCGCCGTCTCACAGATACGCAGTATTTT	CASSQTSRRLTDTQYF
TRBV6-5	TRBJ1-6	TRBD1	-	TGTGCCAGCAGTTATTCAGGGGGATATAATTCACCCCTCCACTTT	CASSYSGGYNSPLHF
TRBV5-1	TRBJ2-3	TRBD2	-	TGCGCCAGCAGCTCATGGACTAGCGGGAACACAGATACGCAGTATTTT	CASSSWTSGNTDTQYF
TRBV6-1	TRBJ1-1	-	-	TGTGCCAGCAGTGGGCTGGCTGAAGCTTTCTTT	CASSGLAEAFF
TRBV14	TRBJ1-3	-	-	TGTGCCAGCAGCGTAACCAGCTCTGGAAACACCATATATTTT	CASSVTSSGNTIYF
TRBV7-8	TRBJ1-2	-	-	TGTGCCAGCAGCCTAGGCCTGTCGGAGGGCTACACCTTC	CASSLGLSEGYTF
TRBV11-2	TRBJ2-7	-	-	TGTGCCAGCAGCTTGGGAGACGAGCAGTACTTC	CASSLGDEQYF
TRBV5-6	TRBJ2-3	-	-	TGTGCCAGCAGCTTGGCCGTGATGAGCATGGGTGATACGCAGTATTTT	CASSLAVMSMGDTQYF
TRBV7-7	TRBJ1-1	TRBD1	-	TGTGCTAGCAGCTTATATGGGACAGAGTTCGCGGACTTT	CASSLYGTEFADF
TRBV27	TRBJ2-3	-	once	TGTGCCAGCTCCTCCGGGTCTAGCACAGATACGCAGTATTTT	CASSSGSSTDTQYF